This T cell receptor (beta chain) is drawn from a study of shared clonotypes between healthy human individuals. Study-wide findings and caveats: Larger estimated richness was generally seen in naive subsets than in memory subsets.

The CDR3 covers 14 residues. V gave up 4 bases and J gave up 7 bases, with 15 bases separating them. The germline V gene encodes CDR1 SGDLS and CDR2 YYNGEE. As for this clone: Antigen: not known.

The CD4+ fraction was divided into a CD45RA+ naive subset and a CD45RA-negative memory subset. Profiling relied on immunoSEQ multiplex PCR, and the TCRdb table lists in-frame clones only, not all of them. The sample lists over a million clones, roughly 96% seen once, with roughly 1.1% in the top ten. The receptor was derived from a man aged 25 to 45 in good health. V gene TRBV9 combines with J gene TRBJ1-3; TRBD1 is a possible D gene (5 bases). The sample consisted of naive CD4+ T cells sorted from blood. Subset defined: CD45RA+ positively selected. CDR3 DNA: TGTGCCAGCAGCCTCTACGGGGGTAGGAACACCATATATTTT. It is translated as CASSLYGGRNTIYF.